Below are 11 T cell receptor beta chains sequenced from a single sample in a study of blood T cell repertoires in COVID-19. The protocol was immunoSEQ multiplex PCR, while the TCRdb copy is restricted to in-frame clones and leaves out a portion. The sample has around 130,000 clones, over 80% seen once. Sequencing was done on a sample of peripheral blood. These receptors came from a woman at least 80 years old with acute or convalescent COVID-19.

This chain links TRBV20-1 with TRBJ1-1; D perhaps matches TRBD1 (5 bases). The germline V gene encodes CDR1 DFQATT and CDR2 SNEGSKA (reference sequence). This CDR3 spans 11 amino acids. As DNA, the CDR3 is TGCAGGGGAGGGGAAAACACTGAAGCTTTCTTT. Translation: CRGGENTEAFF.

The J gene is TRBJ1-1, the V gene TRBV12-3 or TRBV12-4; 10 positions match TRBD1. Germline trimming cut 3 bases from V and 7 bases from J; bases unmatched to any gene: 2. The length of the CDR3 is 13 residues. Here the CDR3 DNA reads TGTGCCAGCAGTTTTGGGACAGGGGTTGAAGCTTTCTTT. It encodes CASSFGTGVEAFF.

V and J are TRBV5-1 and TRBJ1-5, with 7 bases that match TRBD1. Unmatched junction bases numbered 3, after V lost 2 bases and J lost 4 bases. Germline V gene lookup returns CDR1 SGHRS and CDR2 YFSETQ. The CDR3 consists of 14 residues. CDR3 in DNA: TGCGCCAGCAGCTTAGAGACAGGGAATCAGCCCCAGCATTTT. It yields the protein CASSLETGNQPQHF. Filled out from reference TRBV5-1 and TRBJ1-5, the complete variable domain reads KAGVTQTPRYLIKTRGQQVTLSCSPISGHRSVSWYQQTPGQGLQFLFEYFSETQRNKGNFPGRFSGRQFSNSRSEMNVSTLELGDSALYLCASSLETGNQPQHFGDGTRLSIL.

This clone has a single count. This chain links TRBV4-2 with TRBJ1-1, with 7 bases matching TRBD1. This CDR3 comprises 16 residues. CDR1 is LGHNA and CDR2 is YNFKEQ in the germline V gene. The V gene end was trimmed by 3 bases and the J gene end by 4 bases; junction bases not matched to a gene: 11. CDR3 amino acids: CASSHGAGGWGTEAFF. CDR3 DNA sequence: TGTGCCAGCAGCCACGGGGCAGGGGGATGGGGCACTGAAGCTTTCTTT.

The chain links TRBV5-1 to TRBJ2-2, with TRBD1 matching 7 bases. The CDR3 runs 16 residues. With V trimmed by 4 bases and J by 5 bases, 11 bases remained unmatched. The germline CDR1 and CDR2 sequences are SGHRS and YFSETQ. The CDR3 reads CASSGPRQGGTGELFF. CDR3 sequence (DNA): TGCGCCAGCAGCGGGCCCAGACAGGGTGGAACCGGGGAGCTGTTTTTT.

The V gene is TRBV7-6, the J gene TRBJ2-1; no clear D gene. Trimming removed 1 base at V and 0 bases at J, with 16 bases between. Germline-derived CDR1 and CDR2 are SGHVS and FNYEAQ. The length of the CDR3 is 18 residues. The CDR3 bases are TGTGCCAGCAGCTTAGTTGGCAGTATTATCAACTCCTACAATGAGCAGTTCTTC. Translation: CASSLVGSIINSYNEQFF. Complete variable domain (other parts from reference TRBV7-6 and TRBJ2-1): GAGVSQSPRYKVTKRGQDVALRCDPISGHVSLYWYRQALGQGPEFLTYFNYEAQQDKSGLPNDRFSAERPEGSISTLTIQRTEQRDSAMYRCASSLVGSIINSYNEQFFGPGTRLTVL.

The genes are TRBV5-5 and TRBJ1-2; the match to TRBD1 covers 7 bases. There are 15 residues in the CDR3. With V trimmed by 4 bases and J by 2 bases, 8 bases remained unmatched. Germline V CDR1 and CDR2: SGHKS, YYEKEE (reference sequence). Here the CDR3 DNA reads TGTGCCAGCAGCGGATGGACAGGAGACAACTATGGCTACACCTTC. Translated, it gives CASSGWTGDNYGYTF.

This rearrangement joins TRBV19 to TRBJ1-1, with D possibly matching TRBD1 (5 bases). The CDR3 runs 13 residues. V lost 6 bases to trimming and J lost 0 bases, with 8 bases between them. Germline V gene sequence: CDR1 LNHDA, CDR2 SQIVND (reference sequence). CDR3 region: CASRQVMNTEAFF. The CDR3 bases are TGTGCCAGTAGACAGGTTATGAACACTGAAGCTTTCTTT.

The V call is TRBV5-1, the J call TRBJ1-4; 7 bases match TRBD1. Unmatched junction bases numbered 15, after V lost 4 bases and J lost 6 bases. The CDR3 has 17 amino acids. The germline V gene has CDR1 SGHRS and CDR2 YFSETQ. Here the CDR3 reads CASSRGQANPSYEKLFF. Here the CDR3 DNA reads TGCGCCAGCAGCAGAGGACAGGCCAACCCTTCGTATGAAAAACTGTTTTTT.

This clone was found a few times. CDR3 loop: CASSYRIRDSSNEKLFF. CDR3 sequence (DNA): TGTGCCAGCAGTTACCGAATCCGGGACAGCTCTAATGAAAAACTGTTTTTT. The chain employs TRBV7-9 and TRBJ1-4; 7 bases map to TRBD1. CDR3 length equals 17 residues. CDR1 and CDR2 (germline): SEHNR, FQNEAQ (reference sequence). Trimming cost V 6 bases and J 3 bases; bases outside gene matches: 13.

V gene TRBV4-2 combines with J gene TRBJ1-1; the D is unclear. The CDR3 length is 14 residues. V was clipped by 4 bases and J by 1 base, with 10 bases between them. The germline CDR1 and CDR2 sequences are LGHNA and YNFKEQ. The CDR3 bases are TGTGCCAGCAGCCTAGATGCTAGGAACACTGAAGCTTTCTTT. It codes for CASSLDARNTEAFF.